A selection of T cell receptor beta chains follows, all from one sample in a study of shared clonotypes between healthy human individuals. Clones were read by immunoSEQ multiplex PCR, and TCRdb kept only the in-frame ones, dropping some. Of over 2 million clones in the sample, 95% were seen once. The sample taken for sequencing was naive CD4+ T cells sorted from blood. These receptors all stem from a man aged 18 to 29 in good health. Both conserved end residues are part of each CDR3. A D gene is named only where the DNA matches it firmly. Clone size is shown for a subset of rows, as once, few, many or a class of expanded clone.

j_call v_call clone_size d_call cdr3_nt cdr3_aa
TRBJ2-1 TRBV6-5 NA TRBD2 TGTGCCAGCAGTTACATAGCGGGGGTCTACAATGAGCAGTTCTTC CASSYIAGVYNEQFF
TRBJ2-3 TRBV15 NA NA TGTGCCACCAGCAGAGATCATGGCGGGGGCTCAGATACGCAGTATTTT CATSRDHGGGSDTQYF
TRBJ2-7 TRBV23-1 NA NA TGCGCCAGCAGTCAATCTCGACCAGGGGAGAACGAGCAGTACTTC CASSQSRPGENEQYF
TRBJ2-1 TRBV4-3 NA NA TGCGCCAGCAGCCAAGAGTCTACTCGGGATGAGCAGTTCTTC CASSQESTRDEQFF
TRBJ2-2 TRBV10-3 NA NA TGTGCCATCAGTGAGCGATATATGGCAGGGACGGCTACCGGGGAGCTGTTTTTT CAISERYMAGTATGELFF
TRBJ2-2 TRBV5-1 NA NA TGCGCCAGCAGGATAGGGGACATCGCGAACACCGGGGAGCTGTTTTTT CASRIGDIANTGELFF
TRBJ1-4 TRBV2 NA NA TGTGCCAGCAGTGAAGTTAGGGATGAAAAACTGTTTTTT CASSEVRDEKLFF
TRBJ2-1 TRBV28 NA TRBD1 TGTGCCAGCATCGACAGGGGAAATGAGCAGTTCTTC CASIDRGNEQFF
TRBJ2-7 TRBV5-6 once NA TGTGCCAGCAGCTTGACAGAGGTCCGAGTCTCCGAGCAGTACTTC CASSLTEVRVSEQYF
TRBJ1-2 TRBV2 NA NA TGTGCCAGCAGGGTACAAAGCGATGGCTACACCTTC CASRVQSDGYTF
TRBJ2-3 TRBV11-2 once TRBD2 TGTGCCAGCACCACCAGCGCGGGGGGCCTGGGGGGTACGCAGTATTTT CASTTSAGGLGGTQYF
TRBJ2-3 TRBV2 NA NA TGTGCCAGCAGTGAGAACAGGGTGGGAGGTACGCAGTATTTT CASSENRVGGTQYF
TRBJ1-2 TRBV9 NA TRBD1 TGTGCCAGCAGCGTAGCACCGGGGACAGGGGACGGCTACACCTTC CASSVAPGTGDGYTF
TRBJ2-7 TRBV2 NA NA TGTGCCAGCCGATCAGGGCTTTACAACGAGCAGTACTTC CASRSGLYNEQYF
TRBJ2-7 TRBV5-1 NA TRBD2 TGCGCCAGCAGTCGGGCGACTAGCCTCGAGCAGTACTTC CASSRATSLEQYF
TRBJ1-3 TRBV6-1 NA NA TGTGCCAGCAGTGAACAGGGCAATGGAAACACCATATATTTT CASSEQGNGNTIYF
TRBJ1-1 TRBV29-1 NA NA TGCAGCGTTGCACGGAAGCTAGGCACTGAAGCTTTCTTT CSVARKLGTEAFF
TRBJ2-7 TRBV11-2 once NA TGTGCCAGCAGACCCATCTCGGACGGGTTCTCCTACGAGCAGTACTTC CASRPISDGFSYEQYF
TRBJ2-2 TRBV30 NA NA TGTGCCTGGAGTCTTTCGAACACCGGGGAGCTGTTTTTT CAWSLSNTGELFF
TRBJ1-5 TRBV30 once TRBD1 TGTGCCTGGAGCGACAGGGAATGGTATAGCAATCAGCCCCAGCATTTT CAWSDREWYSNQPQHF
TRBJ1-1 TRBV5-4 NA NA TGTGCCAGCAGCTTGCCATCAGGGTCCACTGAAGCTTTCTTT CASSLPSGSTEAFF
TRBJ2-5 TRBV7-9 NA NA TGTGCCAGCAGCTTAGCCGCAGGGCAATGGACCCAGTACTTC CASSLAAGQWTQYF
TRBJ2-5 TRBV5-1 NA TRBD1 TGCGCCAGCAGCCCCTTCGGACAGGGGTTGAGGGAGACCCAGTACTTC CASSPFGQGLRETQYF
TRBJ2-7 TRBV6-7 once NA TGTGCCAGCAGTTACTCCAGTGCATATGAGCAGTACTTC CASSYSSAYEQYF
TRBJ1-4 TRBV28 NA NA TGTGCCAGCAGTTTTATGATCGCAGGGGCCCTTAATGAAAAACTGTTTTTT CASSFMIAGALNEKLFF
TRBJ2-5 TRBV5-6 NA TRBD1 TGTGCCAGCGGCACAGGGGTCCAAGAGACCCAGTACTTC CASGTGVQETQYF